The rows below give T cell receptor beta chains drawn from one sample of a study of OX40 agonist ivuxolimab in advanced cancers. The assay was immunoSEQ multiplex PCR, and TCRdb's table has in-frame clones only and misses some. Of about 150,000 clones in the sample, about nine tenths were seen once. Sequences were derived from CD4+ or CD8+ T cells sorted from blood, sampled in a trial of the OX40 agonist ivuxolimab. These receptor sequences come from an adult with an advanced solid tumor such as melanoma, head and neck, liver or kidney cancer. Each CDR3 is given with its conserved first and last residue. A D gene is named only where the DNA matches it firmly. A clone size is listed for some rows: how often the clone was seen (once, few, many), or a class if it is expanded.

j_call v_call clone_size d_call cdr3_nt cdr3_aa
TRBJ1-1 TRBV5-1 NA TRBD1 TGCGCCAGCAGGGTGGGGACAGGGAACACTGAAGCTTTCTTT CASRVGTGNTEAFF
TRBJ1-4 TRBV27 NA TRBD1 TGTGCCAGCAGTCAACAACAGGGGATAGCTAATGAAAAACTGTTTTTT CASSQQQGIANEKLFF
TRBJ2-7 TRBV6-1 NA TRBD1 TGTGCCAGCAGAAAACAGGGGGCCTACGAGCAGTACTTC CASRKQGAYEQYF
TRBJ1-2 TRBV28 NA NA TGTGCCAGCAGTTTACCACCCTCGGGTTATGGCTACACCTTC CASSLPPSGYGYTF
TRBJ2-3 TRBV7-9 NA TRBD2 TGTGCCAGCAGCGAAAGCGGGAGGAGGGGAGATACGCAGTATTTT CASSESGRRGDTQYF
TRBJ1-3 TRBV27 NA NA TGTGCCAGCAGTTTATCGTGGGGCGGGGGCTCTGGAAACACCATATATTTT CASSLSWGGGSGNTIYF
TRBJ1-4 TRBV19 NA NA TGTGCCAGTATTAATGGGCTCGGGCAACTGTTTTTT CASINGLGQLFF
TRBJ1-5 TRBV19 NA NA TGTGCCAGTAGTAGGGGGGAAGGGGGCAATCAGCCCCAGCATTTT CASSRGEGGNQPQHF
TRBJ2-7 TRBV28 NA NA TGTGCCAGCAGTGACGTTTTGTACGAGCAGTACTTC CASSDVLYEQYF
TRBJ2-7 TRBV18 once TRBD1 TGTGCCAGCTCACTCAGTAGGGACAGGGCCTCCTACGAGCAGTACTTC CASSLSRDRASYEQYF
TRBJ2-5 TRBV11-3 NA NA TGTGCCAGCAGTGTGGGGGCGGGTTCTAGAGAGACCCAGTACTTC CASSVGAGSRETQYF
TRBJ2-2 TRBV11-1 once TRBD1 TGTGCCAGCAGCCCTCGGGGCCAGGGGGCGATGAACACCGGGGAGCTGTTTTTT CASSPRGQGAMNTGELFF
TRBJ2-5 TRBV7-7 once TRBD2 TGTGCTAGCAGCTTAGCGGGACGGGAGACCCAGTACTTC CASSLAGRETQYF
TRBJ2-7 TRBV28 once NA TGTGCCAGCAGTTTAAATAGCGCCGAGCAGTACTTC CASSLNSAEQYF
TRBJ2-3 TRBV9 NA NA TGTGCCAGCAGCGTTCTAAGTTCTAGCACAGATACGCAGTATTTT CASSVLSSSTDTQYF
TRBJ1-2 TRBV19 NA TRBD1 TGTGCCAGTAGTATTTCGACAGGGGATGGCTACACCTTC CASSISTGDGYTF
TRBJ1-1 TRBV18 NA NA TGTGCCAGCTCACCACGCGACAGCCGCATGGGGAACACTGAAGCTTTCTTT CASSPRDSRMGNTEAFF
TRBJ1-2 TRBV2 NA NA TGTGCCAGTTACGGGACTCTAGGCTATGGCTACACCTTC CASYGTLGYGYTF
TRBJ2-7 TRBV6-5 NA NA TGTGCCAGCCCTTCCATCAGCTCCTTCTCCTACGAGCAGTACTTC CASPSISSFSYEQYF
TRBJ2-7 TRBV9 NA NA TGTGCCAGCAGCGCTTCCGTGCACAGTTCCCCTCCTGACGAGCAGTACTTC CASSASVHSSPPDEQYF
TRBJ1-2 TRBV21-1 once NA TGTGCCAGCAGCAAAGTAAAGGCAGGGGGCGAGTGTAGCTATGGCTACACCTTC CASSKVKAGGECSYGYTF
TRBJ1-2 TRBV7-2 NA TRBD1 TGTGCCAGCAGCCTCGGACAGGACTATGGCTACACCTTC CASSLGQDYGYTF
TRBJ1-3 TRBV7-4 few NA TGTGCCAGCAGCTACATAGGGACTGGTGGAAACACCATATATTTT CASSYIGTGGNTIYF
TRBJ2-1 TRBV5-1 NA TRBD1 TGCGCCAGCACCTGGCTACAGGGGGCCTATGAGCAGTTCTTC CASTWLQGAYEQFF
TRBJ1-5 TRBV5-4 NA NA TGTGCCAGCAGCTTGGGCCCAGGAAACAATCAGCCCCAGCATTTT CASSLGPGNNQPQHF
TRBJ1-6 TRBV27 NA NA TGTGCCAGCAGTTTATGGGCGGAAGGCTCACCCCTCCACTTT CASSLWAEGSPLHF
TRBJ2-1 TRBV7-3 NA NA TGTGCCAGCAGCTCTGCGCTCCTCAACAATGAGCAGTTCTTC CASSSALLNNEQFF
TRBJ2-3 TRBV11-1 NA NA TGTGCCAGCAGCTTAGGCGGCGGTAGCACAGATACGCAGTATTTT CASSLGGGSTDTQYF
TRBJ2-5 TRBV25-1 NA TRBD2 TGTGCCAGCCGGGAACCGAGCGGGAGGGCCGGAGAGACCCAGTACTTC CASREPSGRAGETQYF
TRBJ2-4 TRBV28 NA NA TGTGCCAGCAGTTTGCCCGACGCCAAAAACATTCAGTACTTC CASSLPDAKNIQYF
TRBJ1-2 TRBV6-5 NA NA TGTGCCAGCGGCGTGGACCGGGAACTTAACTATGGCTACACCTTC CASGVDRELNYGYTF
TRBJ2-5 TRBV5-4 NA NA TGTGCCAGCAGCTTGGGTCAGGGTTTAGAGACCCAGTACTTC CASSLGQGLETQYF
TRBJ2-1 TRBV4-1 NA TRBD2 TGCGCCAGCAGCCAAGATTCCCCCCCGAGCGGGAGGGTCAATGAGCAGTTCTTC CASSQDSPPSGRVNEQFF